The clone carrying this T cell receptor beta chain was picked up one time. Its antigen is not identified. V lost 0 bases, J lost 3 bases, and 12 bases lay in between. This CDR3 is 15 amino acids long. Germline loops: CDR1 SGHTA, CDR2 FQGNSA. The PCR contained 60 Vbeta and 13 Jbeta primers. Using immunoSEQ multiplex PCR, the repertoire was profiled, and TCRdb retains in-frame clones only, with some absent. This sample has about 130,000 clones, with approximately 80% found just once. The data originate from a study of cytomegalovirus exposure and HLA in healthy donors. Study-wide findings and caveats: Association of a missense DCLRE1C variant with TCR beta V- and J-gene trimming was reported in a later analysis. Judged likely to be a sequencing artifact was a cluster of highly shared sequence variants. Serostatus for CMV was the only available immune exposure information. Published work reported that the classifier diagnosed cytomegalovirus status with high specificity and sensitivity.

This sequence joins TRBV7-2 and TRBJ2-7, with D perhaps matching TRBD1 (5 bases). Sequenced: PBMCs. The receptor comes from a man aged 18 to 29 in good health and CMV-seronegative. The CDR3 region has the DNA TGTGCCAGCAGCTTAGCGGGGCAAGGATTCTACGAGCAGTACTTC. Translation: CASSLAGQGFYEQYF.